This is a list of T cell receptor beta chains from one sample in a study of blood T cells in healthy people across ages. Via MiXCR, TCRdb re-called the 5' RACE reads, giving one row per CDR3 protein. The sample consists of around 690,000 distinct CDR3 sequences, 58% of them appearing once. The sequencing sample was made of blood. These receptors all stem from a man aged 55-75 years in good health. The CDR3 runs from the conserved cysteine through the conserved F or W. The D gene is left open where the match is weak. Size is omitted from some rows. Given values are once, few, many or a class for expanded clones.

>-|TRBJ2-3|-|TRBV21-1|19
TGTGCCAGCAGCAAATTACCGGCTAGCGGGGGCCATACTAAGGATACGCAGTATTTT
CASSKLPASGGHTKDTQYF
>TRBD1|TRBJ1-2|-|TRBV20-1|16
TGCAGTGCTAGCCCCGGGACAGGGGAAATCGGCTATGGCTACACCTTC
CSASPGTGEIGYGYTF
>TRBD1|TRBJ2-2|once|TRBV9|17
TGTGCCAGCAGCCCCCTCCTAAGGACAGGCCTGACCGGGGAGCTGTTTTTT
CASSPLLRTGLTGELFF
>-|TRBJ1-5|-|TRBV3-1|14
TGTGCCAGCAGCCAAGCTTATAGCAATCAGCCCCAGCATTTT
CASSQAYSNQPQHF
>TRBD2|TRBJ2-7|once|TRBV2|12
TGTGCCCTCGGGAGGGGCACCTACGAGCAGTACTTC
CALGRGTYEQYF
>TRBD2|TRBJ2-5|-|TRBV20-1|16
TGCAGTGCTAGAGCCCCGGCTAGCGGGGGAAAAGAGACCCAGTACTTC
CSARAPASGGKETQYF
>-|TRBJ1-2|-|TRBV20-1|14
TGCAGTGCTCCGAGACAGCCGGGGAGCTATGGCTACACCTTC
CSAPRQPGSYGYTF
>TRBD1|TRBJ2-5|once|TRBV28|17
TGTGCCAGCTCATTAGGACCCCACAGGGGTCTCCAAGAGACCCAGTACTTC
CASSLGPHRGLQETQYF
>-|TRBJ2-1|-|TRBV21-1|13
TGTGCCAGCAGCAAAGAAAAGGGGAATGAGCAGTTCTTC
CASSKEKGNEQFF
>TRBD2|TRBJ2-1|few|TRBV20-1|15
TGCAGTGCCGCCCAGGGACTAGCGGTCTACAATGAGCAGTTCTTC
CSAAQGLAVYNEQFF
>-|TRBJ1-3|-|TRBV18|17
TGTGCCAGCTCACCCGGTTTGACAGGATCGGGGGGAAACACCATATATTTT
CASSPGLTGSGGNTIYF
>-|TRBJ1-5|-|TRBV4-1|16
TGCGCCAGCAGCCAAGCTGAAGGTTTTGGGGGTCAGCCCCAGCATTTT
CASSQAEGFGGQPQHF
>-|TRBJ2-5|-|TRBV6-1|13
TGTGCCAGCAGTGAATTAACAGGGGAGACCCAGTACTTC
CASSELTGETQYF
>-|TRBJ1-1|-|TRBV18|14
TGTGCCAGCTCACGGAGCCGACAGAACACTGAAGCTTTCTTT
CASSRSRQNTEAFF
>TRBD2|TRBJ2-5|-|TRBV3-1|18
TGTGCCTGCAGCCAAAGTAGCGGGGGGGTTCCCAGCCAAGAGACCCAGTACTTC
CACSQSSGGVPSQETQYF
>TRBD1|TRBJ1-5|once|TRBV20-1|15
TGCAGTGCCCTAAAGACAGGGGTGAGCAATCAGCCCCAGCATTTT
CSALKTGVSNQPQHF
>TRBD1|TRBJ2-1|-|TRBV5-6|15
TGTGCCAGCAGCTTGTGGGACAGGGGTACCAATGAGCAGTTCTTC
CASSLWDRGTNEQFF
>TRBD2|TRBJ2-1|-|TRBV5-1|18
TGCGCCAGCAGGAGGCTAGCGGGGGGTCCCGACTCCTACAATGAGCAGTTCTTC
CASRRLAGGPDSYNEQFF
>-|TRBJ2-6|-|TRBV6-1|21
TGTGCCAGCAGAAGACAGGCGATGCCCTACACAACGAGCTCTGGGGCCAACGTCCTGACTTTC
CASRRQAMPYTTSSGANVLTF
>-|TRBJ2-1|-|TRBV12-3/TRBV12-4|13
TGTGCCAGCAGTTTTGGCCACACCAATGAGCAGTTCTTC
CASSFGHTNEQFF
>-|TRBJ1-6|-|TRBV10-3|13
TGTGCCATCAGTGAAGGAGGGGATTCACCCCTCCACTTT
CAISEGGDSPLHF
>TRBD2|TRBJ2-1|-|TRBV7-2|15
TGTGCCAGCAGCTTAGGGCTAGCGGGGGAAAATGAGCAGTTCTTC
CASSLGLAGENEQFF
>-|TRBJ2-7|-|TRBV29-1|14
TGCAGCGTCAACACAGGGTCTCCCTCCTACGAGCAGTACTTC
CSVNTGSPSYEQYF
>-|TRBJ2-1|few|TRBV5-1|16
TGCGCCAGCAGCTTGCCAGGGTTAAGCTCCTACAATGAGCAGTTCTTC
CASSLPGLSSYNEQFF
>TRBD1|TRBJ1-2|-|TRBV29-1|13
TGCAGCGTTGATGACAGGGGGGACGATGGCTACACCTTC
CSVDDRGDDGYTF
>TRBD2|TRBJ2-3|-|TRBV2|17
TGTGCCAGCAGCGACCTAGCGGGGGGGCCCAGCACAGATACGCAGTATTTT
CASSDLAGGPSTDTQYF